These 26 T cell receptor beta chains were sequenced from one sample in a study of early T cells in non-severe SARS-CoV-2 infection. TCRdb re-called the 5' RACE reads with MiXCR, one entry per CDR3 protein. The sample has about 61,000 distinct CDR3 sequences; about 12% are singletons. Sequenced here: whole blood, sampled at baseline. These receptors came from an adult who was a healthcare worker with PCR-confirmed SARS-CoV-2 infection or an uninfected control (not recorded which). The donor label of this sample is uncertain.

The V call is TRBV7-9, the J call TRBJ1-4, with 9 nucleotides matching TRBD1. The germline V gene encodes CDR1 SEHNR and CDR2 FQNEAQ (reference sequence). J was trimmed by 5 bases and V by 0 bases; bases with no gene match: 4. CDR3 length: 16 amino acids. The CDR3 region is CASSLADRGSNEKLFF. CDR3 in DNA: TGTGCCAGCAGCTTAGCGGACAGGGGTTCGAATGAAAAACTGTTTTTT.

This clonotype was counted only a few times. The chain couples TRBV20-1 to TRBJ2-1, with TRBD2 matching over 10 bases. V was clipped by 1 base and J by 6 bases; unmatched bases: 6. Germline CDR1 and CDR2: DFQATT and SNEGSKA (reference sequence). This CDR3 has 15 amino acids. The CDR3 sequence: CSARGAGGPTNEQFF. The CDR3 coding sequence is TGCAGTGCTAGAGGAGCGGGGGGGCCGACCAATGAGCAGTTCTTC.

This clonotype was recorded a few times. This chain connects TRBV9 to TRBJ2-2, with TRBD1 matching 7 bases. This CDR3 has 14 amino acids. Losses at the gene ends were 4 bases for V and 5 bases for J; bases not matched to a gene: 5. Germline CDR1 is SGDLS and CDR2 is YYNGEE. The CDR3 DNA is TGTGCCAGCAGCCCTCAACAGGGGACCGGGGAGCTGTTTTTT. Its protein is CASSPQQGTGELFF.

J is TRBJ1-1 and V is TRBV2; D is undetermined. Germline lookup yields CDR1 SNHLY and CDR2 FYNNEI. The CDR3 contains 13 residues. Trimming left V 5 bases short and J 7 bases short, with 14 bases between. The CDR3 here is CASSFIPENEAFF. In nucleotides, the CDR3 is TGTGCCAGCAGTTTTATCCCGGAAAATGAAGCTTTCTTT.

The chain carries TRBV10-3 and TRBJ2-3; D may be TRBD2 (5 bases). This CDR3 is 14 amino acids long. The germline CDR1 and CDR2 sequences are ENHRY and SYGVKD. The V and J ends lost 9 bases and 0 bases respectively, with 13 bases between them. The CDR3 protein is CAMRAASSTDTQYF. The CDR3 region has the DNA TGTGCCATGCGAGCGGCGTCTAGCACAGATACGCAGTATTTT.

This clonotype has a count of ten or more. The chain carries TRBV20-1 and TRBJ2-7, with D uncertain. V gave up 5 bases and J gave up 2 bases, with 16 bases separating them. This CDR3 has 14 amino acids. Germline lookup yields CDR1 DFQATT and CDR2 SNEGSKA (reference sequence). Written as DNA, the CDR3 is TGCAGTGCTCTAAGCCACAGTCAGACCTACGAGCAGTACGTC. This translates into CSALSHSQTYEQYV.

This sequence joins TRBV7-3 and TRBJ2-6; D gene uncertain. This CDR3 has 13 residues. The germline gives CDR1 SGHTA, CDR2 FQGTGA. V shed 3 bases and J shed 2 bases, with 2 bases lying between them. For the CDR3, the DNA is TGTGCCAGCAGCTTCGCTGGGGCCAACGTCCTGACTTTC. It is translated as CASSFAGANVLTF.

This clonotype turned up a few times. In DNA form, the CDR3 reads TGTGCCAGCAGTGTAAGACTATCCCCCTCCTACAATGAGCAGTTCTTC. Encoded protein: CASSVRLSPSYNEQFF. This chain joins TRBV6-1 and TRBJ2-1; a possible D gene is TRBD2 (5 bases). Per the germline V gene, CDR1 is MNHNS and CDR2 is SASEGT. Trimming removed 4 bases from V and 0 bases from J, with 13 bases in between. The CDR3 contains 16 residues.

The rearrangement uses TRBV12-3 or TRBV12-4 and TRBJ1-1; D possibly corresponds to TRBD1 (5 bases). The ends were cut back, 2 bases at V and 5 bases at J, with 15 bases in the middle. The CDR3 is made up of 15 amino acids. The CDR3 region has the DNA TGTGCCAGCAGTTTACAGGGTCCCCCGGGTACTGAAGCTTTCTTT. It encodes CASSLQGPPGTEAFF.

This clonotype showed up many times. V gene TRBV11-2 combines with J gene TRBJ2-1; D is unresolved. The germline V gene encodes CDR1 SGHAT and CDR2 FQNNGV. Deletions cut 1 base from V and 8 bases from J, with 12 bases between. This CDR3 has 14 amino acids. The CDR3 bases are TGTGCCAGCAGCTTAGTTTACTGGCAGGATGAGCAGTTCTTC. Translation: CASSLVYWQDEQFF.

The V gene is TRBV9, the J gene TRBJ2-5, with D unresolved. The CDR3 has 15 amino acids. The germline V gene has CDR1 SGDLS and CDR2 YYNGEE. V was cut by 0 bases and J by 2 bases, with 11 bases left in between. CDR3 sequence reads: CASSVGDHAQETQYF. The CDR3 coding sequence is TGTGCCAGCAGCGTAGGAGACCATGCTCAAGAGACCCAGTACTTC.

The DNA of the CDR3 is TGTGCCAGCTCACCCCTAAGGATACTTCCGGGAGATGGGGCCTCTGGGGCCAACGTCCTGACTTTC. Translating it yields CASSPLRILPGDGASGANVLTF. The rearrangement uses TRBV18 and TRBJ2-6; D is possibly TRBD2 (6 bases). V lost 3 bases and J lost 0, with 27 bases in between. Looked up from germline, CDR1 is KGHSH and CDR2 is LQKENI. The CDR3 is 22 residues long.

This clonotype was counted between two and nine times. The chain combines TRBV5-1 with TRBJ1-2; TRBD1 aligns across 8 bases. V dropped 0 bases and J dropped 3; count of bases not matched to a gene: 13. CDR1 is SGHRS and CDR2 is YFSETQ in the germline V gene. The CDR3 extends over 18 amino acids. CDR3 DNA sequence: TGCGCCAGCAGCTTGGACGGACAGGGTTATACGTCTGACTATGGCTACACCTTC. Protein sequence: CASSLDGQGYTSDYGYTF.

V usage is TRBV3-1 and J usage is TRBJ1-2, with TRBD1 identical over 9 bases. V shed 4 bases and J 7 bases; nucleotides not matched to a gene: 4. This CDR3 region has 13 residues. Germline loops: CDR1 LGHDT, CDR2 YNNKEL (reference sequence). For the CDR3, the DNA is TGTGCCAGCAGCCTGCGGGACAGGGCTGGCTACACCTTC. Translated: CASSLRDRAGYTF.

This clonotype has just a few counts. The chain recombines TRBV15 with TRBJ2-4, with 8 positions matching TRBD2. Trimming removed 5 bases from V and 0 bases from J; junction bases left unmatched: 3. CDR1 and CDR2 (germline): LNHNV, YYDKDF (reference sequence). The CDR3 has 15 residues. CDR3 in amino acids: CATSFSGVAKNIQYF. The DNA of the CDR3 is TGTGCCACCAGCTTTAGCGGGGTAGCCAAAAACATTCAGTACTTC.

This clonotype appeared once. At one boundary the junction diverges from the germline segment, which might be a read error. The CDR3 region has the DNA TGTGCCAGCAGGACGGACAGGGGTAACACCGGGGAGCTTTTTTTT. It translates to CASRTDRGNTGELFF. The rearrangement links TRBV6-5 to TRBJ2-2, with 9 positions matching TRBD1. The CDR3 has 15 amino acids. Looked up from germline, CDR1 is MNHEY and CDR2 is SVGAGI.

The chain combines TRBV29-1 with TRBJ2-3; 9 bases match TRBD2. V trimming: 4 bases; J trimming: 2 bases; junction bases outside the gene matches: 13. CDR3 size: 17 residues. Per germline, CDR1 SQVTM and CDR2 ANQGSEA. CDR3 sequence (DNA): TGCAGCGTTGTACGGCGAGGACTAGCGTCCGTCACAGATACGCAGTATTTT. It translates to CSVVRRGLASVTDTQYF.

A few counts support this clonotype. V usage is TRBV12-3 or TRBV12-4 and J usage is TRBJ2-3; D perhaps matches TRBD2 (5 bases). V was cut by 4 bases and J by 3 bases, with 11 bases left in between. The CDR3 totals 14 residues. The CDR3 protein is CASSSSTGTDTQYF. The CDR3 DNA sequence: TGTGCCAGCAGTTCTTCCACGGGGACAGATACGCAGTATTTT.

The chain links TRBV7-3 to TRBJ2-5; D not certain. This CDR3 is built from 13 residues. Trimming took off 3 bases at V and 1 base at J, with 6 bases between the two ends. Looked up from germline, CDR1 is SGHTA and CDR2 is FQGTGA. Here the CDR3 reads CASSLTLQETQYF. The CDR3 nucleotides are TGTGCCAGCAGCTTGACACTCCAAGAGACCCAGTACTTC. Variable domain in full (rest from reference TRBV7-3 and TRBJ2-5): GAGVSQTPSNKVTEKGKYVELRCDPISGHTALYWYRQSLGQGPEFLIYFQGTGAADDSGLPNDRFFAVRPEGSVSTLKIQRTERGDSAVYLCASSLTLQETQYFGPGTRLLVL.

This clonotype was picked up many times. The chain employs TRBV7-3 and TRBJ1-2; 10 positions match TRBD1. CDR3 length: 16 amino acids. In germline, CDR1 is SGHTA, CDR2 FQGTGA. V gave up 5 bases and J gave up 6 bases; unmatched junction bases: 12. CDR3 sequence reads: CASSGNPTGGADGYTF. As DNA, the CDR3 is TGTGCCAGCAGCGGCAACCCGACAGGGGGCGCGGATGGCTACACCTTC.

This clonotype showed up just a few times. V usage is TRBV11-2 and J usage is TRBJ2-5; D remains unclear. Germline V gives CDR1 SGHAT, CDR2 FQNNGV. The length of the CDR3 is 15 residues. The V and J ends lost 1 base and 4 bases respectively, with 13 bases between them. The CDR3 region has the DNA TGTGCCAGCAGCTTAGGGGCTTCGACGGGAGAGACCCAGTACTTC. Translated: CASSLGASTGETQYF. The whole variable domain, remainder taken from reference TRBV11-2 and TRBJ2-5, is EAGVAQSPRYKIIEKRQSVAFWCNPISGHATLYWYQQILGQGPKLLIQFQNNGVVDDSQLPKDRFSAERLKGVDSTLKIQPAKLEDSAVYLCASSLGASTGETQYFGPGTRLLVL.

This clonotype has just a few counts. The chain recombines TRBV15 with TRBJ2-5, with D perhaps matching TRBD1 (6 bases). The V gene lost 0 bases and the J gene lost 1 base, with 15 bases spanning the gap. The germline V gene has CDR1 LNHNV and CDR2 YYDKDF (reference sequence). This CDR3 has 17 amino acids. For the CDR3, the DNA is TGTGCCACCAGCAGAGATCGGACAGCAACGGGCCAAGAGACCCAGTACTTC. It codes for CATSRDRTATGQETQYF.

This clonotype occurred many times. CDR3 sequence: CASSLAGVRDNEQFF. The CDR3 DNA reads as TGTGCCAGCAGCTTAGCGGGAGTCCGGGACAATGAGCAGTTCTTC. The V and J genes are TRBV7-9 and TRBJ2-1; possibly TRBD2 for D (5 bases). Trimming took 0 bases from V and 5 from J, leaving 11 bases between them. The CDR3 extends over 15 amino acids. Germline values: CDR1 SEHNR, CDR2 FQNEAQ (reference sequence). The whole variable domain, remainder taken from reference TRBV7-9 and TRBJ2-1, is DTGVSQNPRHKITKRGQNVTFRCDPISEHNRLYWYRQTLGQGPEFLTYFQNEAQLEKSRLLSDRFSAERPKGSFSTLEIQRTEQGDSAMYLCASSLAGVRDNEQFFGPGTRLTVL.

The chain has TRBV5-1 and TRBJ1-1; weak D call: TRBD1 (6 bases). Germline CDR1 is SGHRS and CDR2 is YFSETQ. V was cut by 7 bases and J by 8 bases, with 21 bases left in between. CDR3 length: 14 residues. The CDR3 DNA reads TGCGCCAGCCAGAAGGTGACAGCTCAGGGGGAAGCTTTCTTT. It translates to CASQKVTAQGEAFF.

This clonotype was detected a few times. CDR3 residues: CASSGGQIYGYTF. CDR3 DNA: TGCGCCAGCAGCGGGGGACAAATTTATGGCTACACCTTC. The chain is built from TRBV5-1 and TRBJ1-2; TRBD1 might be the D (6 bases). V shed 4 bases and J shed 5 bases, with 12 bases lying between them. The CDR3 sequence is 13 residues long. Germline CDR1 SGHRS, CDR2 YFSETQ. The full variable domain, completed using reference TRBV5-1 and TRBJ1-2, is KAGVTQTPRYLIKTRGQQVTLSCSPISGHRSVSWYQQTPGQGLQFLFEYFSETQRNKGNFPGRFSGRQFSNSRSEMNVSTLELGDSALYLCASSGGQIYGYTFGSGTRLTVV.

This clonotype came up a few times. The DNA of the CDR3 is TGTGCCAGCAGCCCTAGGACAGGGGGCATGGACTCACCCCTCCACTTT. As protein: CASSPRTGGMDSPLHF. The V and J genes are TRBV7-2 and TRBJ1-6; 11 bases line up with TRBD1. The germline V gene has CDR1 SGHTA and CDR2 FQGNSA. This CDR3 contains 16 residues. The V and J ends lost 5 bases and 10 bases, in that order; junction bases with no gene match: 10.